This TCR beta chain was identified in a study of T cell responses to AZD1222 COVID-19 vaccine. The assay was immunoSEQ multiplex PCR, and TCRdb's table has in-frame clones only and misses some. The table shows 160,000 or so clones, with 90% to 95% occurring only once. Germline trimming cut 4 bases from V and 1 base from J; bases unmatched to any gene: 10. The CDR3 length is 17 residues. Per germline, CDR1 MGHDK and CDR2 SYGVNS. V usage is TRBV25-1 and J usage is TRBJ2-5, with 9 positions matching TRBD1. The sample here was peripheral blood, taken 28 days after the second AZD1222 dose. This clonotype was sampled from an adult who received the AZD1222 COVID-19 vaccine. The CDR3 here is CASSGSAGTGFQETQYF. CDR3 in DNA: TGTGCCAGCAGTGGATCGGCCGGGACAGGGTTCCAAGAGACCCAGTACTTC.